This T cell receptor beta chain was recovered during a study of cytomegalovirus exposure and HLA in healthy donors. PCR primers comprised 60 Vbeta and 13 Jbeta primers. Some clones are missing from TCRdb's copy, which holds only in-frame ones; the method was immunoSEQ multiplex PCR. The table lists roughly 150,000 clones, around two thirds of them singletons, with 2.1% in the top ten. Germline values: CDR1 LNHDA, CDR2 SQIVND (reference sequence). J gave up 2 bases and V 7 bases, and 6 bases lay outside the gene matches. There are 14 residues in the CDR3. Material for sequencing was PBMCs. The receptor was isolated from a woman aged 60-70 years in good health and CMV-seropositive. The genes are TRBV19 and TRBJ1-2, with 8 bases fitting TRBD1. This CDR3 is CASTPRTGNYGYTF. CDR3 DNA sequence: TGTGCCAGTACCCCCAGGACAGGGAACTATGGCTACACCTTC.